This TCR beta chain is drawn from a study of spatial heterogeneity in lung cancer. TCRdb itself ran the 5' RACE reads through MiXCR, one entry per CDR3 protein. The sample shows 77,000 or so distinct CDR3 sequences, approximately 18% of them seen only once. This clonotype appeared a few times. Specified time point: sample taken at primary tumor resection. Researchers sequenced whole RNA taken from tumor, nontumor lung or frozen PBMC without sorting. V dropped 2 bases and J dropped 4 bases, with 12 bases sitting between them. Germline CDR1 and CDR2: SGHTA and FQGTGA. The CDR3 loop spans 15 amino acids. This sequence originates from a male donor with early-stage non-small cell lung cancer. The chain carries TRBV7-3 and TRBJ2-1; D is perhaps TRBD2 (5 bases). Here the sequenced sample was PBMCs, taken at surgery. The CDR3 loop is CASSLEGMGYNEQFF. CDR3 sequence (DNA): TGTGCCAGCAGCTTAGAGGGTATGGGGTACAATGAGCAGTTCTTC. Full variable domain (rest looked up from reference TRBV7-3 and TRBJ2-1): GAGVSQTPSNKVTEKGKYVELRCDPISGHTALYWYRQSLGQGPEFLIYFQGTGAADDSGLPNDRFFAVRPEGSVSTLKIQRTERGDSAVYLCASSLEGMGYNEQFFGPGTRLTVL.